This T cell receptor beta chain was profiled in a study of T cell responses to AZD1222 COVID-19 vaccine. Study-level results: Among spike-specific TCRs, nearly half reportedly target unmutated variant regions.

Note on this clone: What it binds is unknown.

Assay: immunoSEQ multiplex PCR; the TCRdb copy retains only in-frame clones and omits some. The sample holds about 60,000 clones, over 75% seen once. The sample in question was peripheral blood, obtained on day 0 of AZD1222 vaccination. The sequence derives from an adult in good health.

The chain's CDR3 is CASSYGTGNTEAFF. Here the CDR3 DNA reads TGTGCCAGCAGCTACGGGACAGGGAACACTGAAGCTTTCTTT. This chain links TRBV7-8 with TRBJ1-1, with 8 bases that match TRBD1. The CDR3 has 14 amino acids. Per the germline V gene, CDR1 is SGHVS and CDR2 is FQNEAQ. With 4 bases clipped from V and 1 base from J, the junction kept 2 bases outside the gene matches.